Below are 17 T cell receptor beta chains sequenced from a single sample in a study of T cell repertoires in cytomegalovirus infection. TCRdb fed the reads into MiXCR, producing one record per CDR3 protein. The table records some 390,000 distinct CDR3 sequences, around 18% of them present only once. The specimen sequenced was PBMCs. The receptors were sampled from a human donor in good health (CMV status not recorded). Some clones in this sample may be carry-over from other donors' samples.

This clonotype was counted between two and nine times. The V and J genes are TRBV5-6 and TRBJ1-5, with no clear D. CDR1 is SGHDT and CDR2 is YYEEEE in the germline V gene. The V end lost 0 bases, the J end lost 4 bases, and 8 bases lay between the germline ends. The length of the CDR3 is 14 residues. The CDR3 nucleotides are TGTGCCAGCAGCTTGGCCAGCAGGAATCAGCCCCAGCATTTT. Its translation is CASSLASRNQPQHF.

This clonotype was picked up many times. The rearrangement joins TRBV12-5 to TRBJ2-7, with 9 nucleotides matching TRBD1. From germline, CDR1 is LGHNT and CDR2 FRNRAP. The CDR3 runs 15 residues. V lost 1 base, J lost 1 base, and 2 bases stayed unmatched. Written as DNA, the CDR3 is TGTGCTAGTGGTTTGGGACAGGGGGAATCCTACGAGCAGTACTTC. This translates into CASGLGQGESYEQYF.

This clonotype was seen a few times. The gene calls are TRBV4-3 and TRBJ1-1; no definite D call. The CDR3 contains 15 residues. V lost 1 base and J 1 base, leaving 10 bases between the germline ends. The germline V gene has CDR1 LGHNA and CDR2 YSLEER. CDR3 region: CASSQVGYANTEAFF. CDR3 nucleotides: TGCGCCAGCAGCCAAGTTGGGTATGCGAACACTGAAGCTTTCTTT.

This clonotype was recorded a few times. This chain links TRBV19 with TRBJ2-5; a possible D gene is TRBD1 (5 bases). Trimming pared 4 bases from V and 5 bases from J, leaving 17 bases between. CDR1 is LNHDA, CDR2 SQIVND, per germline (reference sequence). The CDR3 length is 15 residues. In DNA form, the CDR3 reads TGTGCCAGTAGTAAGGGTTTAAGGGGAATCGAGACCCAGTACTTC. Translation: CASSKGLRGIETQYF.

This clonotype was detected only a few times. CDR3 nucleotides: TGTGCCAGCAGCTATATCCAAGGGGGCACAGATACGCAGTATTTT. Protein sequence: CASSYIQGGTDTQYF. This sequence joins TRBV7-2 and TRBJ2-3; tentative D call: TRBD1 (5 bases). This CDR3 region has 15 residues. Deletions cut 4 bases from V and 1 base from J, with 12 bases between. CDR1 is SGHTA, CDR2 FQGNSA, per germline.

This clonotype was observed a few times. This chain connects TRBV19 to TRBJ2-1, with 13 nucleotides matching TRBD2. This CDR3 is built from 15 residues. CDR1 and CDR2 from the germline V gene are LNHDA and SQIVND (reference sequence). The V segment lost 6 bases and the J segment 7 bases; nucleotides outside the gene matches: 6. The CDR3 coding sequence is TGTGCCAGTAGGGAGGGACTAGCGGGGACGAATGAGCAGTTCTTC. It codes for CASREGLAGTNEQFF.

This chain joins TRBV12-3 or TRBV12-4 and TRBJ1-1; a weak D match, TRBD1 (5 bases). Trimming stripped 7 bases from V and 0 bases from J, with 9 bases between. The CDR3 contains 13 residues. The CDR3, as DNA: TGTGCCAGCACCGGGACGGTGAACACTGAAGCTTTCTTT. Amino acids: CASTGTVNTEAFF.

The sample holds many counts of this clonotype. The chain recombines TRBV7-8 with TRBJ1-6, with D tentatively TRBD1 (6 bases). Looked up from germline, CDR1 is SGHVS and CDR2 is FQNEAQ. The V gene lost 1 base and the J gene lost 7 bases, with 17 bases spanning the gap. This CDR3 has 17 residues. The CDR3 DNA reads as TGTGCCAGCAGCTTAGGGACAGATACAAGAGGAAATTCACCCCTCCACTTT. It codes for CASSLGTDTRGNSPLHF.

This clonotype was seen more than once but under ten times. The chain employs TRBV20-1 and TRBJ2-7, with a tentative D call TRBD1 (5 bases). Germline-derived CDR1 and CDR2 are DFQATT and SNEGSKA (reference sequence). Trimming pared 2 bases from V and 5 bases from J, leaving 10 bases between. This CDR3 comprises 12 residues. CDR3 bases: TGCAGTGCTAGAAAGGGGTCCGACGAGCAGTACTTC. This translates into CSARKGSDEQYF.

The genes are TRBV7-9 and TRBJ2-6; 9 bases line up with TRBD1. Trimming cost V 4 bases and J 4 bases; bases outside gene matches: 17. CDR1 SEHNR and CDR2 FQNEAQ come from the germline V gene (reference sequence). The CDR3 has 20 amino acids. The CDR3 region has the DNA TGTGCCAGCAGCTCAACGCCGGGACAGGGCCTCAAATCCGGGGCCAACGTCCTGACTTTC. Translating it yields CASSSTPGQGLKSGANVLTF.

The CDR3 DNA reads TGTGCCAGTAGTCGTGGGGGGGCTGTGGATACGCAGTATTTT. The encoded protein is CASSRGGAVDTQYF. This chain joins TRBV19 and TRBJ2-3; possibly TRBD2 for D (7 bases). Trimming shortened V by 5 bases and J by 6 bases, and 15 bases separated the two germline ends. The CDR3 runs to 14 residues. Germline values: CDR1 LNHDA, CDR2 SQIVND (reference sequence). Variable domain in full (rest from reference TRBV19 and TRBJ2-3): DGGITQSPKYLFRKEGQNVTLSCEQNLNHDAMYWYRQDPGQGLRLIYYSQIVNDFQKGDIAEGYSVSREKKESFPLTVTSAQKNPTAFYLCASSRGGAVDTQYFGPGTRLTVL.

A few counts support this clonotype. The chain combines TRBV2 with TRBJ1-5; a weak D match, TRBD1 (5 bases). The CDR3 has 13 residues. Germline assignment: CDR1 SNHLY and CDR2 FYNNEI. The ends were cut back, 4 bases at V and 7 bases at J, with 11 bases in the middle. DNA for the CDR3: TGTGCCAGCAGTGGTGGGGGTGAACAGCCCCAGCATTTT. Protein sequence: CASSGGGEQPQHF. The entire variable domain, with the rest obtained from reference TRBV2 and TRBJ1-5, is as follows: EPEVTQTPSHQVTQMGQEVILRCVPISNHLYFYWYRQILGQKVEFLVSFYNNEISEKSEIFDDQFSVERPDGSNFTLKIRSTKLEDSAMYFCASSGGGEQPQHFGDGTRLSIL.

Here the CDR3 reads CSVAAGDEQYF. The CDR3 nucleotides are TGCAGCGTCGCTGCAGGGGACGAGCAGTACTTC. The chain has TRBV29-1 and TRBJ2-7, with D maybe TRBD1 (6 bases). The V gene lost 6 bases and the J gene lost 5 bases, with 11 bases spanning the gap. The CDR3 is made up of 11 amino acids. Germline assignment: CDR1 SQVTM and CDR2 ANQGSEA.

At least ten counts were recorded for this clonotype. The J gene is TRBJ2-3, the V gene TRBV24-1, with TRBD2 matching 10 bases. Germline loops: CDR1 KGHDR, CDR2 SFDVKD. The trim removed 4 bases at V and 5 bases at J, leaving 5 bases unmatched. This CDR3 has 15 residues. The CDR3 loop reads CATSESSGSGDTQYF. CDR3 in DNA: TGTGCCACCAGTGAGTCTAGCGGGAGTGGAGATACGCAGTATTTT.

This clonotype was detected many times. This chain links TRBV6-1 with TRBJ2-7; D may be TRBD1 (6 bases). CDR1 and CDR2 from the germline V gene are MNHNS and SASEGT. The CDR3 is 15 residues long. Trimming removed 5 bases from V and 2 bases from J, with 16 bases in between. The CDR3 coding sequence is TGTGCCAGCAGTCAGCACGGGACAACCCCCTACGAGCAGTACTTC. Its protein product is CASSQHGTTPYEQYF.

The CDR3 region has the DNA TGTGCCAGCAGCTCGAGAGGGTCTACCAATCAGCCCCAGCATTTT. Encoded protein: CASSSRGSTNQPQHF. The chain has TRBV7-2 and TRBJ1-5; D remains unclear. The germline V gene encodes CDR1 SGHTA and CDR2 FQGNSA. This CDR3 region has 15 residues. V lost 4 bases and J 3 bases, leaving 13 bases between the germline ends.

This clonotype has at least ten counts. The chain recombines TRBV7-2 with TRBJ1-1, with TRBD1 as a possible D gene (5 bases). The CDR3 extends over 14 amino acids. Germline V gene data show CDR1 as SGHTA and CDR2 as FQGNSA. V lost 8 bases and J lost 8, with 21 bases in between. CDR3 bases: TGTGCCAGCTATCTCGCGGGGGGGAATGCCGAAGCTTTCTTT. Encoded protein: CASYLAGGNAEAFF.